This T cell receptor (beta chain) stems from a study of T cell responses to AZD1222 COVID-19 vaccine. At the level of the study: Pooled in the analysis were second doses at about 4 or about 12 weeks.

Assay used: immunoSEQ multiplex PCR; TCRdb lists only in-frame clones, some missing. Among 100,000 to 150,000 clones listed, 75% to 95% were seen once. V dropped 3 bases and J dropped 4; count of bases not matched to a gene: 6. The V gene's germline CDR1 is KGHSH and CDR2 LQKENI. The CDR3 consists of 15 residues. The source of this sequence is an adult in good health. The sample in question was peripheral blood, obtained on day 0 of AZD1222 vaccination. V and J are TRBV18 and TRBJ1-3; 7 bases fit TRBD1. For the CDR3, the DNA is TGTGCCAGCTCACCCACACAGGGGCTAGGAAACACCATATATTTT. Translation: CASSPTQGLGNTIYF.